The TCR beta chain under discussion was sequenced for a study of blood T cell repertoires in COVID-19. For the study at large: Sites across the United States, Italy and Spain contributed samples from acute and convalescent COVID-19. From T cells, B-cell-depleted T cells, or PBMCs came the material, which was cDNA or gDNA.

Trimming left V 5 bases short and J 1 base short, with 11 bases between. This CDR3 is 14 amino acids long. Germline V gene lookup returns CDR1 SGHTA and CDR2 FQGTGA. Some clones are missing from TCRdb's copy, which holds only in-frame ones; the method was immunoSEQ multiplex PCR. The table records about 67,000 clones, around nine tenths of them present only once. This rearrangement joins TRBV7-3 to TRBJ1-1; unclear D gene. The sequence came from an elderly woman with acute or convalescent COVID-19. Sequencing input: peripheral blood. The CDR3 bases are TGTGCCAGCAGCCCCGTGAGGGAGAACACTGAAGCTTTCTTT. Its protein is CASSPVRENTEAFF.